This T cell receptor (beta chain) came from a study of blood T cell repertoires in COVID-19. Adults between roughly 18 and 95 years of age took part from under 25 US areas. With V trimmed by 2 bases and J by 4 bases, 7 bases remained unmatched. This CDR3 comprises 17 residues. Germline V gives CDR1 MNHEY, CDR2 SVGEGT. Original processing methods: Quantification of nucleated cells was approximated via reference gene primer amplification. Data came from immunoSEQ multiplex PCR; TCRdb stores just in-frame clones and leaves some out. D and trimming come from the DNA, and the V and J calls and clone size come from that table. The profile shows 220,000 or so clones, about 83% of them singletons.

The rearrangement links TRBV6-2 or TRBV6-3 to TRBJ2-7, with TRBD2 matching over 14 bases. Sequences were obtained from PBMCs or T cells enriched from blood (not recorded which). The receptor's source is a woman aged 40 to 49 who had recovered from COVID-19. As DNA, the CDR3 is TGTGCCAGCAGTTACAGGACTAGCGGGAGGCGTGTTTACGAGCAGTACTTC. It specifies CASSYRTSGRRVYEQYF.